The 14 T cell receptor beta chains below were found in one sample sequenced in a study of shared clonotypes between healthy human individuals. TCRdb keeps only in-frame clones here, not all; method: immunoSEQ multiplex PCR. The data contain millions of clones, over 90% of them singletons. Sequenced material: naive CD4+ T cells from PBMCs. Subset here: CD45RA+ positively selected. These TCRs come from a man between 18 and 29 years old in good health. Some clones in this sample may be carry-over from other donors' samples.

The chain combines TRBV30 with TRBJ2-3; D unclear. Germline V gives CDR1 GTSNPN, CDR2 SVGIG (reference sequence). This CDR3 region has 13 residues. V was trimmed by 1 base and J by 0 bases, leaving 5 bases between them. CDR3 protein: CAWSASSTDTQYF. In nucleotides, the CDR3 is TGTGCCTGGAGTGCTTCTAGCACAGATACGCAGTATTTT.

Details on this clone: The identical CDR3 is also encoded by other nucleotide sequences in the sample. The chain combines TRBV18 with TRBJ1-4; D is undetermined. Germline assignment: CDR1 KGHSH and CDR2 LQKENI. V lost 3 bases and J lost 8, with 7 bases in between. CDR3 length: 12 residues. CDR3 nucleotides: TGTGCCAGCTCACCGTCTGGAGAAAAACTGTTTTTT. It yields the protein CASSPSGEKLFF. The full variable domain, rest sourced from reference TRBV18 and TRBJ1-4, is NAGVMQNPRHLVRRRGQEARLRCSPMKGHSHVYWYRQLPEEGLKFMVYLQKENIIDESGMPKERFSAEFPKEGPSILRIQQVVRGDSAAYFCASSPSGEKLFFGSGTQLSVL.

DNA for the CDR3: TGTGCCAGTAGTATTTGGGTAGCGGGAGTAAGTTACGAGCAGTACTTC. Translated, it gives CASSIWVAGVSYEQYF. V is TRBV19 and J is TRBJ2-7; 9 nucleotides line up with TRBD2. The CDR3 is made up of 16 amino acids. J was trimmed by 4 bases and V by 3 bases; bases with no gene match: 10. Germline values: CDR1 LNHDA, CDR2 SQIVND (reference sequence).

Remarks on this clone: Other DNA sequences in this sample translate to the same CDR3. The chain recombines TRBV5-1 with TRBJ2-5; 14 bases are a match to TRBD2. CDR3 length: 16 residues. Trimming cost V 3 bases and J 5 bases; bases outside gene matches: 6. Germline V gives CDR1 SGHRS, CDR2 YFSETQ. CDR3 nucleotides: TGCGCCAGCAGCTCAGGGACTAGCGGGAGTGGGGAGACCCAGTACTTC. As protein: CASSSGTSGSGETQYF. Full variable domain (rest looked up from reference TRBV5-1 and TRBJ2-5): KAGVTQTPRYLIKTRGQQVTLSCSPISGHRSVSWYQQTPGQGLQFLFEYFSETQRNKGNFPGRFSGRQFSNSRSEMNVSTLELGDSALYLCASSSGTSGSGETQYFGPGTRLLVL.

This chain joins TRBV9 and TRBJ1-2; the D gene is possibly TRBD1 (5 bases). The CDR3 loop spans 15 amino acids. Germline V CDR1 and CDR2: SGDLS, YYNGEE. The germline V and J ends were trimmed by 0 bases and 2 bases, with 11 bases remaining between them. CDR3 in DNA: TGTGCCAGCAGCGTAGTAGGGGCGTCCAACTATGGCTACACCTTC. As protein: CASSVVGASNYGYTF.

The chain has TRBV4-3 and TRBJ2-7, with unresolved D. The length of the CDR3 is 14 residues. The germline V and J ends were trimmed by 1 base and 3 bases, with 10 bases remaining between them. Germline CDR1 and CDR2: LGHNA and YSLEER. The CDR3 nucleotides read TGCGCCAGCAGCCAAGGTTGGCGGAACTACGAGCAGTACTTC. The encoded protein is CASSQGWRNYEQYF.

The chain combines TRBV6-1 with TRBJ2-3; tentatively, D is TRBD2 (6 bases). The CDR3 covers 16 residues. Germline V lookup: CDR1 MNHNS, CDR2 SASEGT. V lost 4 bases and J lost 4, with 18 bases in between. CDR3 nucleotides: TGTGCCAGCAGTGGACACCTAGGAGGGCCCCCAGATACGCAGTATTTT. Translating gives CASSGHLGGPPDTQYF.

This clone was observed a few times. CDR3 sequence: CASSELGQPQHF. CDR3 nucleotide sequence: TGCGCCAGCAGTGAATTAGGACAGCCCCAGCATTTT. The chain joins TRBV10-2 to TRBJ1-5; no definite D call. Trimming cost V 3 bases and J 7 bases, with 7 bases left between them. Germline CDR1 reads WSHSY; CDR2 reads SAAADI. There are 12 residues in the CDR3.

On this clone: At the DNA level, this CDR3 is encoded by other sequences in the same sample as well. The gene calls are TRBV28 and TRBJ2-7; TRBD2 is a possible D gene (5 bases). This CDR3 has 13 residues. The germline gives CDR1 MDHEN, CDR2 SYDVKM. V shed 6 bases and J shed 3 bases, with 12 bases lying between them. Here the CDR3 DNA reads TGTGCCAGCAGCCTCGGTGGAGGCTACGAGCAGTACTTC. The encoded protein is CASSLGGGYEQYF.

The chain has TRBV5-4 and TRBJ2-1; TRBD2 aligns across 11 bases. CDR3 length: 15 residues. Germline V gene lookup returns CDR1 SGHNT and CDR2 YYREEE (reference sequence). The ends lost 5 bases at V and 2 bases at J; junction bases unmatched: 3. The CDR3 DNA reads as TGTGCCAGCAGGGCACTAGCGGGAGCCTACAATGAGCAGTTCTTC. Translating gives CASRALAGAYNEQFF.

The rearrangement joins TRBV7-6 to TRBJ2-6, with 12 positions matching TRBD1. The V gene end was trimmed by 5 bases and the J gene end by 2 bases; junction bases not matched to a gene: 4. CDR3 length: 17 amino acids. Per the germline V gene, CDR1 is SGHVS and CDR2 is FNYEAQ. CDR3 nucleotide sequence: TGTGCCAGCAGCCGTCGGGACAGGGGGCCTGGGGCCAACGTCCTGACTTTC. Residues: CASSRRDRGPGANVLTF.

The chain combines TRBV7-8 with TRBJ2-7; tentative D call: TRBD2 (6 bases). V gave up 5 bases and J gave up 3 bases, with 17 bases separating them. The CDR3 loop spans 15 amino acids. CDR1 is SGHVS and CDR2 is FQNEAQ in the germline V gene. This CDR3 is CASSPRRVGFYEQYF. In DNA form, the CDR3 reads TGTGCCAGCAGCCCCCGGAGGGTGGGGTTCTACGAGCAGTACTTC.

This rearrangement joins TRBV5-4 to TRBJ2-3; D unresolved. Trimming removed 1 base from V and 2 bases from J, with 5 bases in between. Per germline, CDR1 SGHNT and CDR2 YYREEE (reference sequence). CDR3 length equals 13 residues. CDR3: CASSLSATDTQYF. The CDR3 DNA sequence: TGTGCCAGCAGCTTGAGTGCCACAGATACGCAGTATTTT.

The V gene is TRBV7-8, the J gene TRBJ2-1; D gene ambiguous. Germline V gene lookup returns CDR1 SGHVS and CDR2 FQNEAQ. V dropped 5 bases and J dropped 0 bases, with 11 bases sitting between them. The CDR3 is 15 amino acids. The CDR3 region has the DNA TGTGCCAGCAGCCTACCCGCCAGCTCCTACAATGAGCAGTTCTTC. Translating gives CASSLPASSYNEQFF.